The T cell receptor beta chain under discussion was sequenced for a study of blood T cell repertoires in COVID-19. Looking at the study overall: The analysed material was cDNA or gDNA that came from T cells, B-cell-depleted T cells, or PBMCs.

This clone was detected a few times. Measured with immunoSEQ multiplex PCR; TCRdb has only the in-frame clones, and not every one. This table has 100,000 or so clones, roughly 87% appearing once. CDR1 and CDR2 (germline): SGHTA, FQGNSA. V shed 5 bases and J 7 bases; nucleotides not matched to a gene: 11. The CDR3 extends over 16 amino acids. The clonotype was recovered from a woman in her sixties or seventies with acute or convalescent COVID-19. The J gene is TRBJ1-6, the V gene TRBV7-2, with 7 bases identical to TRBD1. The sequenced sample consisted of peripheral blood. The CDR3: CASSLSTGSSNSPLHF. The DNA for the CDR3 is TGTGCCAGCAGCCTCTCGACAGGGAGCTCCAATTCACCCCTCCACTTT.